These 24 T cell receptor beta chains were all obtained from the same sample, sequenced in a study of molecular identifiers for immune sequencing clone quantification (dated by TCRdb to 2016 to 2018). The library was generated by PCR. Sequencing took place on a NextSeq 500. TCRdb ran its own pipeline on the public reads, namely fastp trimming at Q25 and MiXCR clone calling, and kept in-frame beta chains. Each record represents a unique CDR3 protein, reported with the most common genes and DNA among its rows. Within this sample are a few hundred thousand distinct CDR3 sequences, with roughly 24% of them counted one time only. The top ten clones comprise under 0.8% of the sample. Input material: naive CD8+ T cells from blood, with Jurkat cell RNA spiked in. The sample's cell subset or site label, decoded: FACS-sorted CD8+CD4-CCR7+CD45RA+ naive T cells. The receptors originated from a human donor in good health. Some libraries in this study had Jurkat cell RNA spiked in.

The CDR3 DNA sequence: TGTGCCAGCAGCCCCCATTATGGCTACACCTTC. Amino acid sequence: CASSPHYGYTF. V usage is TRBV6-1 and J usage is TRBJ1-2, with D unresolved. The germline gives CDR1 MNHNS, CDR2 SASEGT. The CDR3 runs to 11 residues. V was trimmed by 6 bases and J by 5 bases, leaving 7 bases between them.

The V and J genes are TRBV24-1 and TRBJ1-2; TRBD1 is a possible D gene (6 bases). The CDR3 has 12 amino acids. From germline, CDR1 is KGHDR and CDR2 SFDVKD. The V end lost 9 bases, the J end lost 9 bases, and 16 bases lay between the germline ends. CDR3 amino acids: CATRDTRGSYTF. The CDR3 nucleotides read TGTGCCACCCGGGACACTAGGGGAAGCTACACCTTC.

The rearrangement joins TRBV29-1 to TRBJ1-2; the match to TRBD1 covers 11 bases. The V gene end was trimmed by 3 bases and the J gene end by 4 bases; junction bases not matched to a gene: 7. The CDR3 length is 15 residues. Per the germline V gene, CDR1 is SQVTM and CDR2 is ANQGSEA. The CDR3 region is CSVEGQGVQAYGYTF. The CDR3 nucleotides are TGCAGCGTTGAGGGACAGGGGGTGCAGGCCTATGGCTACACCTTC.

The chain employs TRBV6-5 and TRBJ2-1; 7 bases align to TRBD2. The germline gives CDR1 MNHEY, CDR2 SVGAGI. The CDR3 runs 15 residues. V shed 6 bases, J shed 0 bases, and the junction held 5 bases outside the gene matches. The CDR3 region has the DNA TGTGCCAGCAGAACTAGCGTCTCCTCCTACAATGAGCAGTTCTTC. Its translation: CASRTSVSSYNEQFF.

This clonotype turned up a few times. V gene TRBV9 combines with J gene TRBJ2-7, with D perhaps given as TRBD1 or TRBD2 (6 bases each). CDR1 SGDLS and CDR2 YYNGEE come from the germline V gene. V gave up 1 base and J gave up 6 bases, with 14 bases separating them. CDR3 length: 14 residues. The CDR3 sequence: CASSVTGMGGEQYF. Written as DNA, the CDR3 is TGTGCCAGCAGCGTAACAGGGATGGGAGGCGAGCAGTACTTC.

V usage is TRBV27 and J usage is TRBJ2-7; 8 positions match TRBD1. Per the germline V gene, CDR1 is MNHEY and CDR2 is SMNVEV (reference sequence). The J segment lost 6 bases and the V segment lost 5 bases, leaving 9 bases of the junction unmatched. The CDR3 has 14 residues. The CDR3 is CASSPLDRVGEQYF. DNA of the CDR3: TGTGCCAGCAGTCCCCTGGACAGGGTGGGCGAGCAGTACTTC.

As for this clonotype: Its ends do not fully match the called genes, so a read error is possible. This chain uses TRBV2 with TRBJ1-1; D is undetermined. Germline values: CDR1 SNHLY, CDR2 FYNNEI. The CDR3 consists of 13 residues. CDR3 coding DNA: TGTGCCGGCAGTCCCACACCGAACACTGAAGCTTTCTTT. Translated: CAGSPTPNTEAFF. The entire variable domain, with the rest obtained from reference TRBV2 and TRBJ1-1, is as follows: EPEVTQTPSHQVTQMGQEVILRCVPISNHLYFYWYRQILGQKVEFLVSFYNNEISEKSEIFDDQFSVERPDGSNFTLKIRSTKLEDSAMYFCAGSPTPNTEAFFGQGTRLTVV.

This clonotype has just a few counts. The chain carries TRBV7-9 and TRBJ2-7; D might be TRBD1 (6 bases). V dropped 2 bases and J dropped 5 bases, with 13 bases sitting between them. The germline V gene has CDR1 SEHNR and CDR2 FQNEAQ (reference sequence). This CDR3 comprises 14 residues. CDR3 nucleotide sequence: TGTGCCAGCAGCTTATTGGCAGGGGACCACGAGCAGTACTTC. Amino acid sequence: CASSLLAGDHEQYF.

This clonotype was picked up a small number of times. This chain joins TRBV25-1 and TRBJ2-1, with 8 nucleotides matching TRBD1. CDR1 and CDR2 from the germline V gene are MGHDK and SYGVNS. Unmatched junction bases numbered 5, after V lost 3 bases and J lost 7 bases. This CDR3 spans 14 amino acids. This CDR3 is CASSDWGQENEQFF. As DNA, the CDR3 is TGTGCCAGCAGTGATTGGGGACAGGAAAATGAGCAGTTCTTC. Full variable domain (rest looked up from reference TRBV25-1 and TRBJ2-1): EADIYQTPRYLVIGTGKKITLECSQTMGHDKMYWYQQDPGMELHLIHYSYGVNSTEKGDLSSESTVSRIRTEHFPLTLESARPSHTSQYLCASSDWGQENEQFFGPGTRLTVL.

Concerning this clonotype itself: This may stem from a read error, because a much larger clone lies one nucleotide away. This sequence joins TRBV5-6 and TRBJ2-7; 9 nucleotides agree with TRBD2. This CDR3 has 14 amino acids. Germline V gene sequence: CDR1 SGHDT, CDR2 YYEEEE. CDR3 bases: TGTGCCAGCTCCGAGGGCGGGAGGGGGAACGAGCAGAACTTC. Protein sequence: CASSEGGRGNEQNF.

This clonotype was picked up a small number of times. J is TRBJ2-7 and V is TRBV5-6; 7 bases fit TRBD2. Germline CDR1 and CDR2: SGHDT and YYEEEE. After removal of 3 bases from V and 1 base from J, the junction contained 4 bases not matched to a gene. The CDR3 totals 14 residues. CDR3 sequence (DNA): TGTGCCAGCAGCTGGGGGGGGACGTCCTACGAGCAGTACTTC. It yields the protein CASSWGGTSYEQYF.

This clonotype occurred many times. The CDR3 protein is CASSQTGDRTEAFF. The DNA for the CDR3 is TGTGCCAGCAGCCAGACAGGGGATCGGACTGAAGCTTTCTTT. This chain links TRBV12-3 or TRBV12-4 with TRBJ1-1; 8 positions agree with TRBD1. After removal of 6 bases from V and 5 bases from J, the junction contained 8 bases not matched to a gene. CDR3 length: 14 residues.

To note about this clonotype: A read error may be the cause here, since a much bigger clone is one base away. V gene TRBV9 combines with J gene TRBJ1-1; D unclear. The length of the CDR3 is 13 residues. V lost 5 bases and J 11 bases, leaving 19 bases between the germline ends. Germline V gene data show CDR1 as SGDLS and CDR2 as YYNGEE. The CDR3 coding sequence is TGTGCCAGCAGTGCACAGTGGGCCCCTGGGGCTTTCTTT. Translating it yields CASSAQWAPGAFF. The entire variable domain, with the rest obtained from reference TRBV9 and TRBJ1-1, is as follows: DSGVTQTPKHLITATGQRVTLRCSPRSGDLSVYWYQQSLDQGLQFLIQYYNGEERAKGNILERFSAQQFPDLHSELNLSSLELGDSALYFCASSAQWAPGAFFGQGTRLTVV.

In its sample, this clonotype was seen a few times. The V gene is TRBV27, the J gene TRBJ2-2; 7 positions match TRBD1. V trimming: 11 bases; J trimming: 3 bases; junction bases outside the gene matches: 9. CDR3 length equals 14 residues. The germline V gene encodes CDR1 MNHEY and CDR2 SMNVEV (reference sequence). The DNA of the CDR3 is TGTGCCGCAAGACAGGGCACGGACACCGGGGAGCTGTTTTTT. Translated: CAARQGTDTGELFF.

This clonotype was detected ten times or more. CDR3 residues: CSARWDSNSYEQYF. The CDR3 nucleotides read TGCAGTGCTCGCTGGGACTCTAACTCCTACGAGCAGTACTTC. This chain links TRBV20-1 with TRBJ2-7; a weak D match, TRBD2 (6 bases). Trimming left V 5 bases short and J 0 bases short, with 14 bases between. CDR3 length equals 14 residues. Germline CDR1 DFQATT, CDR2 SNEGSKA (reference sequence).

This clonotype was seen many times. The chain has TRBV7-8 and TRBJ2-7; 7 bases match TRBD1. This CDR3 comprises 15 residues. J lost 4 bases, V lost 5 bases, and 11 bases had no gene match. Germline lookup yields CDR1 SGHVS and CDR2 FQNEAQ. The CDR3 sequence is CASSNRDSSFYEQYF. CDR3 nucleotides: TGTGCCAGCAGCAACCGGGACAGCTCCTTTTACGAGCAGTACTTC. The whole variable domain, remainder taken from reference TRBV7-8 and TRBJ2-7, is GAGVSQSPRYKVAKRGQDVALRCDPISGHVSLFWYQQALGQGPEFLTYFQNEAQLDKSGLPSDRFFAERPEGSVSTLKIQRTQQEDSAVYLCASSNRDSSFYEQYFGPGTRLTVT.

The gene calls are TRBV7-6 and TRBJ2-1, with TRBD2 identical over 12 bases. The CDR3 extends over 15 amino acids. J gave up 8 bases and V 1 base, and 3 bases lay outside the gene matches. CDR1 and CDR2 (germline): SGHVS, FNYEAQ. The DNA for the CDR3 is TGTGCCAGCAGCTTAGTGCCTAGCGGGAGGGATGAGCAGTTCTTC. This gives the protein CASSLVPSGRDEQFF.

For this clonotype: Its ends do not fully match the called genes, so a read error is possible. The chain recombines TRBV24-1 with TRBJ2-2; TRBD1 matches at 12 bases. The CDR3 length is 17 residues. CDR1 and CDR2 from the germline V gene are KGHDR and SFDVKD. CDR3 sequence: CATSDLPGTGGTGELLF. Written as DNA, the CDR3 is TGTGCCACCAGTGATTTGCCGGGGACAGGGGGCACCGGGGAGCTGCTTTTT.

The CDR3 protein is CASSQEGDRSSGANVLTF. Written as DNA, the CDR3 is TGCGCCAGCAGCCAAGAAGGGGACAGGAGCTCTGGGGCCAACGTCCTGACTTTC. This sequence joins TRBV4-1 and TRBJ2-6; 8 bases align to TRBD1. The ends lost 0 bases at V and 0 bases at J; junction bases unmatched: 4. The CDR3 contains 18 residues. From germline, CDR1 is MGHRA and CDR2 YSYEKL.

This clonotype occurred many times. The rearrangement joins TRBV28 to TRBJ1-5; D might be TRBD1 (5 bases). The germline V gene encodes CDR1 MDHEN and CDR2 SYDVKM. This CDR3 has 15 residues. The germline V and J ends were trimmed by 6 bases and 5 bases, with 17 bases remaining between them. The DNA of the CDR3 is TGTGCCAGCAGGAACCCCCAGGGTTGGCATCAGCCCCAGCATTTT. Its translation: CASRNPQGWHQPQHF.

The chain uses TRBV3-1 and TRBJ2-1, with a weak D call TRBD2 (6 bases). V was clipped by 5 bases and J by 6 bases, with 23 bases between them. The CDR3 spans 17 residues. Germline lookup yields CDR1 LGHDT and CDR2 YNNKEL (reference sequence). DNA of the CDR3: TGTGCCAGCAGCTCTCGCTTGACGGGAGTATCCGGCAATGAGCAGTTCTTC. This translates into CASSSRLTGVSGNEQFF.

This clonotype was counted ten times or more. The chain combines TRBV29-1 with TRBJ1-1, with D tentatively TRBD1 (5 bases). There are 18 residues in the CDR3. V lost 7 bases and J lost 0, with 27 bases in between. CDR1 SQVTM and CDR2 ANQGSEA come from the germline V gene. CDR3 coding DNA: TGCAGCGCCCATACGCCAGGCCCGACAGTCAAAATGAACACTGAAGCTTTCTTT. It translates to CSAHTPGPTVKMNTEAFF.

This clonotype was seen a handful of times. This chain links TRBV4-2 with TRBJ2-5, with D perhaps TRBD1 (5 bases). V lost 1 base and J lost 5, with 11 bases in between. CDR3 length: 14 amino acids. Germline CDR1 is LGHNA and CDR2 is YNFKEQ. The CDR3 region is CASSQGQLGETQYF. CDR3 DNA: TGTGCCAGCAGCCAAGGACAGTTGGGCGAGACCCAGTACTTC.

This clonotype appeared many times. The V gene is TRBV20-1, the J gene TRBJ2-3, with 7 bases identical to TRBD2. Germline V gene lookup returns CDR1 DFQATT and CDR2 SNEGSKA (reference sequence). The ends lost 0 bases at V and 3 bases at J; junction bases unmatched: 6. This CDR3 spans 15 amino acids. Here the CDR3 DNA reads TGCAGTGCTAGAGATCTGGCGGGAGTAACAGATACGCAGTATTTT. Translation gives CSARDLAGVTDTQYF.